This TCR beta chain was captured in a study of graft-versus-host responses after intestinal transplantation. Study background: Multivisceral, liver-intestinal, or isolated intestinal grafts went to recipients. Induction with anti-thymocyte globulin, then tacrolimus and steroids for 2 to 3 years, was given to all recipients.

Germline CDR1 and CDR2: MNHNS and SASEGT. The ends were cut back, 2 bases at V and 1 base at J, with 21 bases in the middle. CDR3 size: 19 residues. Sequenced by immunoSEQ multiplex PCR; TCRdb stores in-frame clones only, minus some. This sample carries about 110,000 clones, roughly 86% of them seen once, and the ten largest clones take about 0.73%. In the case of this clone: The antigen is not known.

Overall study results and limits: Early post-transplant falls in HvG clones accompanied the peak levels of circulating GvH clones. GvH clones turned up in recipient marrow; some had shown up first in ileum or blood.

The V and J genes are TRBV6-1 and TRBJ1-3; D not resolved. This TCR derives from a human donor who was the organ donor for an intestinal transplant. The source material was unstimulated CD4+ T cells sorted from spleen or lymph node cells, sampled before transplant. CDR3 coding DNA: TGTGCCAGCAGTGAACGATGGTCGTCCGGGGAAGGTTCTGGAAACACCATATATTTT. This translates into CASSERWSSGEGSGNTIYF.